The 23 T cell receptor beta chains presented below share a single source sample, sequenced in a study of blood T cell repertoires in COVID-19. TCRdb's table, derived via immunoSEQ multiplex PCR, lists solely in-frame clones and lacks some. The table records a few hundred thousand clones, around 86% of them present only once. Sequenced input: peripheral blood. These TCRs come from a human donor in a cohort sampled during active COVID-19.

The V gene is TRBV6-6, the J gene TRBJ1-1; 8 bases agree with TRBD1. The CDR3 is 15 amino acids. J was trimmed by 0 bases and V by 6 bases; bases with no gene match: 6. Germline CDR1 is MNHNY and CDR2 is SVGAGI (reference sequence). CDR3 sequence (DNA): TGTGCCAGCAGCCATCGACAGGGGTTGAACACTGAAGCTTTCTTT. It is translated as CASSHRQGLNTEAFF.

The chain uses TRBV19 and TRBJ1-1; TRBD1 might be the D (5 bases). The CDR3 runs to 13 residues. The germline V gene has CDR1 LNHDA and CDR2 SQIVND (reference sequence). With 5 bases removed from V and 0 bases from J, the gap between germline ends came to 7 bases. The CDR3 coding sequence is TGTGCCAGTAGTCGGGGGATGAACACTGAAGCTTTCTTT. This translates into CASSRGMNTEAFF. Supplemented by reference TRBV19 and TRBJ1-1, the full variable domain reads DGGITQSPKYLFRKEGQNVTLSCEQNLNHDAMYWYRQDPGQGLRLIYYSQIVNDFQKGDIAEGYSVSREKKESFPLTVTSAQKNPTAFYLCASSRGMNTEAFFGQGTRLTVV.

This clone was seen a handful of times. V usage is TRBV7-3 and J usage is TRBJ2-1; TRBD2 aligns across 9 bases. Germline values: CDR1 SGHTA, CDR2 FQGTGA. CDR3 length equals 16 residues. Trimming at V came to 5 bases and at J to 7 bases, leaving 12 bases not matched to a gene. The DNA of the CDR3 is TGTGCCAGCAGCCGTCAAGGGACTAGCTCTGGGAATGAGCAGTTCTTC. Its translation is CASSRQGTSSGNEQFF. Full variable domain (outside the CDR3, taken from reference TRBV7-3 and TRBJ2-1): GAGVSQTPSNKVTEKGKYVELRCDPISGHTALYWYRQSLGQGPEFLIYFQGTGAADDSGLPNDRFFAVRPEGSVSTLKIQRTERGDSAVYLCASSRQGTSSGNEQFFGPGTRLTVL.

The chain employs TRBV15 and TRBJ2-1, with D possibly matching TRBD1 (6 bases). The germline gives CDR1 LNHNV, CDR2 YYDKDF (reference sequence). V lost 1 base, J lost 3 bases, and 16 bases lay in between. The length of the CDR3 is 17 residues. CDR3 sequence (DNA): TGTGCCACCAGCAGAGGAGGGGCAGGGGTGGACTACAATGAGCAGTTCTTC. Protein product: CATSRGGAGVDYNEQFF.

This rearrangement joins TRBV5-4 to TRBJ2-7, with 9 bases matching TRBD2. This CDR3 has 14 amino acids. Per the germline V gene, CDR1 is SGHNT and CDR2 is YYREEE (reference sequence). Trimming took 1 base from V and 5 from J; bases not matched to a gene: 4. The CDR3 reads CASSLSAGGDEQYF. Written as DNA, the CDR3 is TGTGCCAGCAGCTTGTCCGCGGGAGGGGACGAGCAGTACTTC. The complete variable domain, with remaining parts taken from reference TRBV5-4 and TRBJ2-7, reads ETGVTQSPTHLIKTRGQQVTLRCSSQSGHNTVSWYQQALGQGPQFIFQYYREEENGRGNFPPRFSGLQFPNYSSELNVNALELDDSALYLCASSLSAGGDEQYFGPGTRLTVT.

On this clone itself: The sample has other DNA sequences that encode this CDR3 too. The chain carries TRBV7-9 and TRBJ2-3, with TRBD2 matching 10 bases. CDR3 size: 15 residues. Germline V gene sequence: CDR1 SEHNR, CDR2 FQNEAQ (reference sequence). J lost 3 bases, V lost 2 bases, and 2 bases had no gene match. The CDR3, as DNA: TGTGCCAGCAGCTTACTAGCGGGAGTTACAGATACGCAGTATTTT. Protein: CASSLLAGVTDTQYF.

The chain carries TRBV5-4 and TRBJ2-7; no reliable D call. This CDR3 has 12 amino acids. V was cut by 2 bases and J by 1 base, with 4 bases left in between. The germline gives CDR1 SGHNT, CDR2 YYREEE (reference sequence). CDR3 region: CASSFESYEQYF. CDR3 coding DNA: TGTGCCAGCAGCTTCGAGTCCTACGAGCAGTACTTC.

The gene calls are TRBV4-1 and TRBJ2-4, with 7 bases fitting TRBD1. This CDR3 region has 13 residues. CDR1 and CDR2 from the germline V gene are MGHRA and YSYEKL. Trimming took 3 bases from V and 7 from J; bases not matched to a gene: 3. CDR3 region: CASSHLTGNIQYF. CDR3 coding DNA: TGCGCCAGCAGCCATCTGACAGGGAACATTCAGTACTTC.

The chain uses TRBV5-1 and TRBJ1-6; 7 bases align to TRBD1. The trim removed 0 bases at V and 4 bases at J, leaving 1 base unmatched. The CDR3 is 15 amino acids. CDR1 and CDR2 from the germline V gene are SGHRS and YFSETQ. CDR3 protein: CASSLEQGYNSPLHF. The CDR3 coding sequence is TGCGCCAGCAGCTTGGAACAGGGGTATAATTCACCCCTCCACTTT.

This clone was counted between two and nine times. This chain joins TRBV5-8 and TRBJ1-4; perhaps TRBD1 as D (6 bases). The V gene's germline CDR1 is SGHTS and CDR2 YDEGEE. The ends were cut back, 5 bases at V and 1 base at J, with 18 bases in the middle. The CDR3 loop spans 17 amino acids. The CDR3: CASSLRQAPLTNEKLFF. The CDR3, as DNA: TGTGCCAGCAGTCTTCGACAGGCTCCATTAACTAATGAAAAACTGTTTTTT.

The V and J genes are TRBV18 and TRBJ1-1; the D gene is possibly TRBD1 (6 bases). Trimming removed 2 bases at V and 0 bases at J, with 10 bases between. Germline V gene data show CDR1 as KGHSH and CDR2 as LQKENI. The CDR3 totals 15 residues. The CDR3 is CASSPGQPMNTEAFF. CDR3 in DNA: TGTGCCAGCTCACCAGGACAGCCCATGAACACTGAAGCTTTCTTT.

The chain uses TRBV19 and TRBJ1-1, with 7 bases aligning to TRBD1. Germline V gene data show CDR1 as LNHDA and CDR2 as SQIVND (reference sequence). V was pared by 7 bases and J by 4 bases, with 6 bases of the junction left unmatched. The CDR3 sequence is 13 residues long. The CDR3 loop reads CASTDRVATEAFF. CDR3 DNA: TGTGCCAGTACCGACAGGGTAGCCACTGAAGCTTTCTTT.

The CDR3 loop reads CASSLAGPETEAFF. The CDR3 DNA is TGTGCCAGCAGCTTAGCGGGGCCCGAGACTGAAGCTTTCTTT. This rearrangement joins TRBV11-1 to TRBJ1-1, with D maybe TRBD1 (5 bases). V shed 0 bases and J shed 5 bases, with 10 bases lying between them. This CDR3 has 14 amino acids. Germline V gene lookup returns CDR1 SGHAT and CDR2 FQDESV (reference sequence). Variable domain in full (rest from reference TRBV11-1 and TRBJ1-1): EAEVAQSPRYKITEKSQAVAFWCDPISGHATLYWYRQILGQGPELLVQFQDESVVDDSQLPKDRFSAERLKGVDSTLKIQPAELGDSAMYLCASSLAGPETEAFFGQGTRLTVV.

This chain uses TRBV24-1 with TRBJ2-3; D may be TRBD2 (7 bases). CDR1 KGHDR and CDR2 SFDVKD come from the germline V gene. V lost 8 bases and J lost 5, with 16 bases in between. The CDR3 contains 14 residues. The chain's CDR3 is CATNGGPQEDTQYF. The CDR3 DNA sequence: TGTGCCACCAACGGGGGGCCCCAGGAAGATACGCAGTATTTT.

V and J are TRBV4-2 and TRBJ1-1; the match to TRBD1 covers 11 bases. Trimming cost V 1 base and J 7 bases; bases outside gene matches: 5. The CDR3 sequence is 15 residues long. The germline CDR1 and CDR2 sequences are LGHNA and YNFKEQ. CDR3 sequence: CASSQGTGGRGEAFF. The DNA of the CDR3 is TGTGCCAGCAGCCAAGGGACAGGGGGCAGGGGTGAAGCTTTCTTT.

J is TRBJ1-2 and V is TRBV19; 7 nucleotides match TRBD1. CDR1 LNHDA and CDR2 SQIVND come from the germline V gene (reference sequence). CDR3 length: 15 residues. The V segment lost 6 bases and the J segment 8 bases; nucleotides outside the gene matches: 15. Here the CDR3 reads CASSQKTGLAGGYTF. The CDR3 DNA reads TGTGCCAGTAGCCAAAAGACAGGGTTGGCCGGCGGCTACACCTTC. Full variable domain (rest looked up from reference TRBV19 and TRBJ1-2): DGGITQSPKYLFRKEGQNVTLSCEQNLNHDAMYWYRQDPGQGLRLIYYSQIVNDFQKGDIAEGYSVSREKKESFPLTVTSAQKNPTAFYLCASSQKTGLAGGYTFGSGTRLTVV.

The V and J genes are TRBV20-1 and TRBJ1-1, with a possible D match to TRBD1 (6 bases). This CDR3 comprises 10 residues. Germline CDR1 and CDR2: DFQATT and SNEGSKA (reference sequence). V was shortened by 6 bases and J by 8 bases, with 10 bases between the two germline ends. In DNA, the CDR3 is TGCAGTGCAAACAGGGAGGAAGCTTTCTTT. Amino acids: CSANREEAFF.

The chain employs TRBV19 and TRBJ1-5, with D unresolved. The CDR3 extends over 16 amino acids. CDR1 and CDR2 from the germline V gene are LNHDA and SQIVND (reference sequence). The V and J ends lost 3 bases and 0 bases respectively, with 12 bases between them. The CDR3: CASSILAGISNQPQHF. The CDR3 nucleotides are TGTGCCAGTAGTATCCTGGCAGGAATTAGCAATCAGCCCCAGCATTTT.

This clone has only one observation. V is TRBV5-1 and J is TRBJ2-7; D possibly corresponds to TRBD2 (5 bases). Germline assignment: CDR1 SGHRS and CDR2 YFSETQ. V lost 3 bases and J lost 0, with 13 bases in between. The CDR3 contains 15 residues. CDR3 sequence reads: CASSYLAPSSYEQYF. The CDR3 bases are TGCGCCAGCAGCTACTTAGCGCCCAGCTCCTACGAGCAGTACTTC.

V is TRBV28 and J is TRBJ2-5; TRBD2 agrees at 13 bases. This CDR3 is built from 14 residues. In germline, CDR1 is MDHEN, CDR2 SYDVKM. J was trimmed by 3 bases and V by 7 bases; bases with no gene match: 2. CDR3 amino acids: CASTGLAGEETQYF. CDR3 DNA: TGTGCCAGCACAGGACTAGCGGGAGAAGAGACCCAGTACTTC. The entire variable domain, with the rest obtained from reference TRBV28 and TRBJ2-5, is as follows: DVKVTQSSRYLVKRTGEKVFLECVQDMDHENMFWYRQDPGLGLRLIYFSYDVKMKEKGDIPEGYSVSREKKERFSLILESASTNQTSMYLCASTGLAGEETQYFGPGTRLLVL.

In its sample, this clone was seen a few times. The V gene is TRBV6-1, the J gene TRBJ1-1; tentatively, D is TRBD1 (6 bases). Between the trimmed V and J ends, which lost 9 bases and 11 bases, there was a span of 10 bases. The CDR3 length is 9 residues. CDR1 is MNHNS and CDR2 is SASEGT in the germline V gene. The DNA of the CDR3 is TGTGCCAGTGGACAGAGGGCTTTCTTT. Translating it yields CASGQRAFF.

J is TRBJ1-2 and V is TRBV7-9; D unclear. Trimming took off 4 bases at V and 4 bases at J, with 16 bases between the two ends. The CDR3 runs to 15 residues. Looked up from germline, CDR1 is SEHNR and CDR2 is FQNEAQ (reference sequence). For the CDR3, the DNA is TGTGCCAGCAGCTCCCCTGGTTTGCGCCGCTATGGCTACACCTTC. Residues: CASSSPGLRRYGYTF.

The CDR3 nucleotides are TGTGCCAGCAGCTCCCCAGCCTACAATGAGCAGTTCTTC. It specifies CASSSPAYNEQFF. The chain links TRBV6-5 to TRBJ2-1; D not resolved. V gave up 6 bases and J gave up 2 bases, with 8 bases separating them. The CDR3 has 13 residues. The germline V gene has CDR1 MNHEY and CDR2 SVGAGI.